A single sample is the source of the 2 T cell receptor beta chains below, sequenced in a study of vaccination and CD4 T cells after COVID-19. CD4+ T cells that had been cultured provided DNA sequenced with the Oncomine TCR Beta short-read assay. TCRdb re-analysed the PCR reads in MiXCR, keeping a single row per CDR3 protein. The sample lists about 8,900 distinct CDR3 sequences; under 65% were seen once. Treatment of the sample: approximately 9-day PBMC culture with coronavirus spike peptide pools or control peptides (ViraFEST assay). No antigen has been assigned to these receptors. Sequenced: CD4+ T cells from blood, cultured in vitro. These receptors were collected from a human donor who had recovered from COVID-19.

This clonotype occurred a few times. The V and J genes are TRBV10-3 and TRBJ1-2; a weak D match, TRBD1 (6 bases). This CDR3 has 13 residues. Germline V CDR1 and CDR2: ENHRY, SYGVKD. Trimming took off 2 bases at V and 2 bases at J, with 6 bases between the two ends. CDR3 amino acids: CAISETGNYGYTF. CDR3 bases: TGTGCCATCAGTGAGACAGGGAACTATGGCTACACCTTC.

The chain has TRBV27 and TRBJ2-7; possibly TRBD2 for D (8 bases). CDR1 and CDR2 from the germline V gene are MNHEY and SMNVEV (reference sequence). V dropped 8 bases and J dropped 0 bases, with 23 bases sitting between them. The CDR3 length is 17 residues. CDR3 protein: CASRIVRGAGGSYEQYF. CDR3 nucleotides: TGTGCCAGCCGAATTGTCAGGGGGGCGGGAGGCTCCTACGAGCAGTACTTC.